This T cell receptor (beta chain) was sequenced in a study of graft-versus-host responses after intestinal transplantation (dated by TCRdb to the early 2020s). Describing the broader study: The transplants that recipients received were multivisceral, liver-intestinal, or isolated intestinal. Anti-thymocyte globulin induction was given to all recipients, followed by maintenance tacrolimus and steroids for two to four years. After intestinal transplantation, graft-versus-host and host-versus-graft alloreactive T cell clones in the graft, circulation and bone marrow were tracked using bulk TCR-beta CDR3 sequencing. To identify alloreactive clones, pre-transplant mixed lymphocyte reaction products were sequenced and then compared with unstimulated pre-transplant donor and recipient T cells. Of the roughly 24 intestinal transplant recipients enrolled in the cohort, one of whom was a retransplant, 3 patients without pretransplant specimens were excluded. Donor T cell macrochimerism was defined as a peak of at least 4% donor T cells among recipient peripheral blood mononuclear cells. Rather than being sequenced by the commercial service, samples from a few later patients were sequenced in-house on an Illumina MiSeq and processed with MiXCR. What the authors observed across the whole study: The conclusions were limited by the relatively low number and heterogeneity of the intestinal transplant patients. Patients with donor T cell macrochimerism had high GvH to HvG T cell clonal ratios in their allografts. Early after transplant, peak levels of circulating GvH clones were associated with declines in HvG clones. GvH clones were detected in recipient bone marrow, and some of these GvH clones were observed earlier in ileal mucosa or blood, consistent with an intestinal mucosal origin.

This clone was detected only a few times. Qualities for individual bases were not recorded, and no much larger clone is one base off. The CDR3 numbers 15 residues from cysteine through phenylalanine. The only DNA kept is the CDR3, 45 bases in frame from the first base. V drops 1 base and J drops 4 bases, leaving 12 bases in between. As encoded in the germline V gene (reference sequence), CDR1 is MNHNY while CDR2 is SVGAGI. The library came from the immunoSEQ multiplex PCR assay. For most patients, genomic DNA was isolated with the Qiagen DNeasy Blood and Tissue Kit and sent frozen to Adaptive Biotechnologies for TCR sequencing. Adaptive Biotechnologies carried out high-throughput TCR-beta CDR3 sequencing of genomic DNA for most patients. The source study handled its data this way. Adaptive's ImmunoSEQ software was the source of the TCR sequencing data for 15 to 20 patients, while three other patients were processed with MiXCR and VDJtools. To correct CD4 versus CD8 sorting errors, sequences present in both subsets at a frequency ratio below 5:1 were removed. Because the origin of CDR3 nucleotide sequences shared between donor and recipient could not be assigned, those sequences were removed. To count as alloreactive, a clone needed at least 2-fold expansion over unstimulated cells and a minimum CFSE-low frequency of 0.002% (template counts) or 0.001% (read counts). Mappable clones were those detected in sequenced pre-transplant spleen, lymph node, or MLR CFSE-low populations of the donor or recipient. The cumulative frequency of alloreactive clones was calculated as a percentage of all sequences, weighted by copy number. The table comes from immuneACCESS by way of TCRdb, which keeps in-frame sequences with V and J called. Part of the clones is missing from these tables; in studies checked, under half for an unresolved V gene and the rest for unknown reasons. The V and J calls and clone size were taken over from that table, and D and trimming were inferred from the DNA. The sample yields some 9,500 clones; under 30% were counted once. The ten largest clones represent about 6.3% of the sample.

Interpreted using the paper, the time point label stands for: cells obtained before transplantation from donor or recipient. Mixed lymphocyte reactions plated some 200,000 CFSE-labeled pre-transplant responders with some 200,000 irradiated violet-dye-labeled stimulators and were cultured for 6 days. Proliferating CD3+CD4+CFSE-low and CD3+CD8+CFSE-low responder cells were FACS-sorted on a BD Influx sorter after the mixed lymphocyte reaction. The sequence was obtained from a human patient who received an intestinal transplant. The sample here was alloreactive CD8+ T cells from a mixed lymphocyte reaction culture, taken before intestinal transplant. Interpreted using the paper, the cell subset or site label stands for: CFSE-low proliferating T cells sorted from roughly 6-day pre-transplant mixed lymphocyte reaction (GvH or HvG direction). Recombination joined TRBV6-6 with TRBJ2-3, and possibly TRBD2, on 6 matching bases. The CDR3 protein is CASSYLRGGADTQYF. Read as DNA, the sequence is TGTGCCAGCAGTTACTTGAGGGGAGGCGCAGATACGCAGTATTTT.